The next 30 T cell receptor beta chains were all read from a single sample in a study of CD8+ T cells in alopecia areata. Following extraction, RNA underwent reverse transcription to cDNA, which served as the sequencing template. Sequencing used immunoSEQ multiplex PCR; TCRdb keeps in-frame clones, though not all of them. The data show more than 150,000 clones, with around 51% seen just once and 10% held by the top ten. Treatment specified: oral pan-JAK inhibitor, 5-10 mg twice daily. This material consisted of CD8+ T cells sorted from blood, taken at approximately week 51, from a patient treated with tofacitinib. These receptor sequences come from a human donor with alopecia areata.

Comment on this clone: Distinct nucleotide sequences in the sample also encode this CDR3. The chain carries TRBV5-1 and TRBJ1-5; 10 positions match TRBD1. The CDR3 totals 14 residues. The V gene's germline CDR1 is SGHRS and CDR2 YFSETQ. Germline trimming cut 4 bases from V and 4 bases from J; bases unmatched to any gene: 2. CDR3 nucleotide sequence: TGCGCCAGCAGCCCGGGACAGGGGAATCAGCCCCAGCATTTT. Translating gives CASSPGQGNQPQHF.

This clone was counted only a few times. The genes are TRBV30 and TRBJ1-4, with D maybe TRBD1 (6 bases). The ends were cut back, 7 bases at V and 6 bases at J, with 15 bases in the middle. The CDR3 has 13 amino acids. Germline V gene data show CDR1 as GTSNPN and CDR2 as SVGIG (reference sequence). The CDR3 DNA sequence: TGTGCCTACCTTCGAGGGGGTGATGAAAAACTGTTTTTT. This gives the protein CAYLRGGDEKLFF.

This clone was counted a single time. This chain links TRBV13 with TRBJ2-7; 7 bases agree with TRBD2. The ends lost 0 bases at V and 1 base at J; junction bases unmatched: 6. This CDR3 contains 16 residues. The germline V gene encodes CDR1 PRHDT and CDR2 FYEKMQ (reference sequence). Here the CDR3 reads CASSLGGRRGSYEQYF. The DNA of the CDR3 is TGTGCCAGCAGCTTAGGCGGGAGGAGGGGATCCTACGAGCAGTACTTC.

The genes are TRBV25-1 and TRBJ1-6; 7 bases map to TRBD1. Germline CDR1 is MGHDK and CDR2 is SYGVNS. This CDR3 is built from 16 residues. With 6 bases clipped from V and 9 bases from J, the junction kept 14 bases outside the gene matches. The CDR3 loop is CASRDSWGRGTSPLHF. The CDR3 region has the DNA TGTGCCAGCAGAGACAGTTGGGGCAGGGGGACTTCACCCCTCCACTTT.

The chain uses TRBV7-2 and TRBJ2-7, with 8 bases that match TRBD1. J gave up 3 bases and V 1 base, and 2 bases lay outside the gene matches. Germline V gene data show CDR1 as SGHTA and CDR2 as FQGNSA. CDR3 size: 14 residues. CDR3 nucleotide sequence: TGTGCCAGCAGCTTAGAGGACAGGGTCTACGAGCAGTACTTC. Its protein product is CASSLEDRVYEQYF.

The chain joins TRBV5-5 to TRBJ1-4, with D possibly matching TRBD1 (6 bases). V was trimmed by 1 base and J by 6 bases, leaving 13 bases between them. This CDR3 spans 15 amino acids. Germline CDR1 and CDR2: SGHKS and YYEKEE (reference sequence). CDR3 bases: TGTGCCAGCAGCTTGTTGCCCGGGGGCGATGAAAAACTGTTTTTT. As protein: CASSLLPGGDEKLFF.

The V and J genes are TRBV19 and TRBJ2-7; D tentatively fits TRBD1 or TRBD2 (5 bases each). The CDR3 consists of 14 residues. Germline CDR1 reads LNHDA; CDR2 reads SQIVND (reference sequence). V lost 8 bases and J lost 2, with 16 bases in between. DNA of the CDR3: TGTGCCAGTGGGGACCCGTTTTCGGCCTACGAGCAGTACTTC. This gives the protein CASGDPFSAYEQYF.

The rearrangement joins TRBV7-9 to TRBJ2-1; D call uncertain. The length of the CDR3 is 11 residues. Germline V gene lookup returns CDR1 SEHNR and CDR2 FQNEAQ (reference sequence). V lost 2 bases to trimming and J lost 7 bases, with 3 bases between them. The CDR3 DNA is TGTGCCAGCAGCTTAAAGAATGAGCAGTTCTTC. Translating it yields CASSLKNEQFF.

J is TRBJ2-5 and V is TRBV7-9, with D perhaps being TRBD1 or TRBD2 (5 bases each). The CDR3 has 14 amino acids. V was shortened by 6 bases and J by 5 bases, with 16 bases between the two germline ends. The germline V gene encodes CDR1 SEHNR and CDR2 FQNEAQ (reference sequence). CDR3: CASSFEGTWETQYF. The CDR3 coding sequence is TGTGCCAGCAGTTTCGAGGGGACGTGGGAGACCCAGTACTTC.

This chain links TRBV7-8 with TRBJ2-5; D tentatively fits TRBD1 or TRBD2 (6 bases each). Trimming removed 5 bases from V and 2 bases from J, with 12 bases in between. Germline V lookup: CDR1 SGHVS, CDR2 FQNEAQ. This CDR3 comprises 14 residues. CDR3 protein: CASSAGTTQETQYF. CDR3 bases: TGTGCCAGCAGCGCGGGGACAACTCAAGAGACCCAGTACTTC.

This chain links TRBV30 with TRBJ2-1; 7 bases line up with TRBD2. Germline CDR1 is GTSNPN and CDR2 is SVGIG (reference sequence). This CDR3 is built from 11 residues. V lost 5 bases to trimming and J lost 6 bases; unmatched junction nucleotides: 1. The CDR3 nucleotides read TGTGCCTGGTCGGGGGGCAATGAGCAGTTCTTC. It specifies CAWSGGNEQFF.

The count of this clone is one. The chain has TRBV7-8 and TRBJ1-1, with D perhaps TRBD1 (5 bases). The CDR3 spans 12 residues. The germline V gene has CDR1 SGHVS and CDR2 FQNEAQ. Trimming removed 5 bases at V and 6 bases at J, with 10 bases between. The CDR3 DNA is TGTGCCAGCAGCCGCGGACAATCTGAAGCTTTCTTT. Translation gives CASSRGQSEAFF.

This clone was detected only a few times. The gene calls are TRBV19 and TRBJ2-5, with TRBD2 as a possible D gene (7 bases). CDR3 length equals 11 residues. Between the trimmed V and J ends, which lost 11 bases and 4 bases, there was a span of 11 bases. CDR1 is LNHDA and CDR2 is SQIVND in the germline V gene (reference sequence). The CDR3 coding sequence is TGTGCCTCAGGGGAGGGAGAGACCCAGTACTTC. Protein sequence: CASGEGETQYF.

This chain links TRBV9 with TRBJ1-1; 7 bases fit TRBD1. The ends lost 4 bases at V and 1 base at J; junction bases unmatched: 7. The CDR3 totals 15 residues. Germline V gene sequence: CDR1 SGDLS, CDR2 YYNGEE. In DNA, the CDR3 is TGTGCCAGCAGCCAAACTGGGACAGAGAACACTGAAGCTTTCTTT. It yields the protein CASSQTGTENTEAFF. Together with reference TRBV9 and TRBJ1-1, the CDR3 gives the full variable domain: DSGVTQTPKHLITATGQRVTLRCSPRSGDLSVYWYQQSLDQGLQFLIQYYNGEERAKGNILERFSAQQFPDLHSELNLSSLELGDSALYFCASSQTGTENTEAFFGQGTRLTVV.

V and J are TRBV29-1 and TRBJ2-1; D uncertain. The germline V gene has CDR1 SQVTM and CDR2 ANQGSEA. The ends were cut back, 4 bases at V and 7 bases at J, with 17 bases in the middle. The CDR3 runs to 14 residues. The CDR3 nucleotides read TGCAGCGTTGTCCTGGCCCGGCCAAGGAATGAGCAGTTCTTC. Its translation is CSVVLARPRNEQFF.

The rearrangement uses TRBV11-2 and TRBJ1-2; D is ambiguous. V dropped 8 bases and J dropped 4 bases, with 14 bases sitting between them. This CDR3 contains 13 residues. Germline lookup yields CDR1 SGHAT and CDR2 FQNNGV. The CDR3 DNA follows: TGTGCCAGCCGAAAGGTGGGATCCTATGGCTACACCTTC. This encodes CASRKVGSYGYTF.

The chain couples TRBV15 to TRBJ2-7; D is ambiguous. This CDR3 is 16 amino acids long. Germline values: CDR1 LNHNV, CDR2 YYDKDF (reference sequence). V gave up 0 bases and J gave up 7 bases, with 19 bases separating them. The CDR3 sequence is CATSRDQGLRREEQYF. CDR3 in DNA: TGTGCCACCAGCAGAGATCAAGGGCTAAGACGAGAGGAGCAGTACTTC.

The chain combines TRBV4-1 with TRBJ1-3, with a possible D match to TRBD1 (6 bases). The germline V and J ends were trimmed by 4 bases and 1 base, with 8 bases remaining between them. CDR1 is MGHRA, CDR2 YSYEKL, per germline. The length of the CDR3 is 14 residues. CDR3: CASSLQGSGNTIYF. The CDR3 DNA is TGCGCCAGCAGCCTCCAGGGGTCTGGAAACACCATATATTTT.

The chain is built from TRBV9 and TRBJ2-7, with a possible D match to TRBD2 (5 bases). Trimming stripped 4 bases from V and 0 bases from J, with 8 bases between. CDR1 and CDR2 (germline): SGDLS, YYNGEE. The CDR3 contains 13 residues. CDR3 coding DNA: TGTGCCAGCAGCCCGGGGTTCTCCTACGAGCAGTACTTC. Translating gives CASSPGFSYEQYF.

V usage is TRBV11-1 and J usage is TRBJ2-1; 14 bases agree with TRBD2. Germline-derived CDR1 and CDR2 are SGHAT and FQDESV (reference sequence). V shed 3 bases, J shed 6 bases, and the junction held 1 base outside the gene matches. This CDR3 has 15 residues. The CDR3 sequence: CASSFGLAGGNEQFF. In DNA, the CDR3 is TGTGCCAGCAGCTTCGGACTAGCGGGAGGCAATGAGCAGTTCTTC.

V and J are TRBV5-6 and TRBJ2-1, with a possible D match to TRBD2 (7 bases). With 6 bases removed from V and 0 bases from J, the gap between germline ends came to 13 bases. This CDR3 contains 15 residues. CDR1 is SGHDT and CDR2 is YYEEEE in the germline V gene. Here the CDR3 reads CASIWGGSSYNEQFF. In nucleotides, the CDR3 is TGTGCCAGCATCTGGGGGGGCAGCTCCTACAATGAGCAGTTCTTC.

The chain combines TRBV2 with TRBJ1-1, with D unclear. This CDR3 spans 14 amino acids. Trimming pared 4 bases from V and 2 bases from J, leaving 11 bases between. Germline V gene data show CDR1 as SNHLY and CDR2 as FYNNEI. CDR3 nucleotides: TGTGCCAGCAGTGCGGCAGGAACAAACACTGAAGCTTTCTTT. It yields the protein CASSAAGTNTEAFF. The full variable domain, with the rest looked up from reference TRBV2 and TRBJ1-1, is EPEVTQTPSHQVTQMGQEVILRCVPISNHLYFYWYRQILGQKVEFLVSFYNNEISEKSEIFDDQFSVERPDGSNFTLKIRSTKLEDSAMYFCASSAAGTNTEAFFGQGTRLTVV.

This sequence joins TRBV7-6 and TRBJ1-6; D is possibly TRBD1 (6 bases). Per germline, CDR1 SGHVS and CDR2 FNYEAQ. This CDR3 is built from 18 residues. Trimming took 1 base from V and 9 from J, leaving 22 bases between them. The CDR3 DNA reads as TGTGCCAGCAGCTTAGTAGGACCAGGGGCTGGAAGTAGTTCACCCCTCCACTTT. This sequence encodes CASSLVGPGAGSSSPLHF.

This chain uses TRBV29-1 with TRBJ2-7, with D possibly being TRBD1 or TRBD2 (5 bases each). Germline lookup yields CDR1 SQVTM and CDR2 ANQGSEA. The ends were cut back, 5 bases at V and 1 base at J, with 12 bases in the middle. This CDR3 comprises 13 residues. The CDR3 DNA is TGCAGCGTTCTTCGGGACGGGTCCTACGAGCAGTACTTC. Amino acids: CSVLRDGSYEQYF.

This clone was counted only a few times. The chain recombines TRBV2 with TRBJ2-5; 8 bases align to TRBD1. The germline gives CDR1 SNHLY, CDR2 FYNNEI. CDR3 length equals 15 residues. The junction had 9 bases not matched to a gene; V was cut back by 5 bases and J by 4 bases. As DNA, the CDR3 is TGTGCCAGCAGTTCGCAGGGGGCCTCGGGAGAGACCCAGTACTTC. Its protein is CASSSQGASGETQYF.

This clone was seen only a few times. This rearrangement joins TRBV11-2 to TRBJ2-5; perhaps TRBD2 as D (5 bases). The CDR3 totals 13 residues. V was pared by 4 bases and J by 4 bases, with 10 bases between. Looked up from germline, CDR1 is SGHAT and CDR2 is FQNNGV. The CDR3 DNA is TGTGCCAGCAGCTCCGGGGTACCAGAGACCCAGTACTTC. Residues: CASSSGVPETQYF.

The J gene is TRBJ2-7, the V gene TRBV4-3, with D possibly being TRBD1 (5 bases). Trimming stripped 3 bases from V and 5 bases from J, with 17 bases between. Germline-derived CDR1 and CDR2 are LGHNA and YSLEER. CDR3 length equals 15 residues. As DNA, the CDR3 is TGCGCCAGCAGCCAGGGCACGGACATTTCCGACGAGCAGTACTTC. Its translation: CASSQGTDISDEQYF.

The rearrangement links TRBV27 to TRBJ1-2, with a weak D call TRBD1 (5 bases). The germline V gene has CDR1 MNHEY and CDR2 SMNVEV (reference sequence). This CDR3 has 14 amino acids. Trimming took off 4 bases at V and 2 bases at J, with 11 bases between the two ends. The CDR3 protein is CASSSLGGNYGYTF. The CDR3 DNA reads TGTGCCAGCAGTTCCCTTGGGGGGAACTATGGCTACACCTTC.

In this sample, this clone turned up a few times. The chain is built from TRBV5-1 and TRBJ1-1, with TRBD1 matching 10 bases. Germline CDR1 reads SGHRS; CDR2 reads YFSETQ. The CDR3 has 16 amino acids. V lost 3 bases and J lost 6; bases outside the gene matches: 11. The CDR3 loop reads CASSYTRGQGNSEAFF. The CDR3 DNA reads TGCGCCAGCAGCTATACCAGGGGACAGGGGAATTCTGAAGCTTTCTTT.

This clone was detected once. This chain links TRBV5-6 with TRBJ2-7; 8 positions match TRBD2. The CDR3 runs 13 residues. V lost 4 bases and J lost 3; bases outside the gene matches: 3. From germline, CDR1 is SGHDT and CDR2 YYEEEE. The CDR3 loop is CASSPGGNYEQYF. The DNA of the CDR3 is TGTGCCAGCAGCCCGGGGGGGAACTACGAGCAGTACTTC.